These 8 T cell receptor beta chains were all obtained from the same sample, sequenced in a study of blood T cell repertoires in COVID-19. Profiling relied on immunoSEQ multiplex PCR, and the TCRdb table lists in-frame clones only, not all of them. Of 300,000 to 500,000 clones in the sample, approximately 87% are singletons; the top ten hold more than 0.9%. The sequencing sample was made of PBMCs or T cells enriched from blood (not recorded which). Every receptor here comes from a woman younger than 45 with acute COVID-19.

The CDR3 nucleotides are TGTGCCAGTAGTATTTGGACAGGAGAGGATTCACCCCTCCACTTT. It codes for CASSIWTGEDSPLHF. V gene TRBV19 combines with J gene TRBJ1-6, with TRBD1 identical over 7 bases. Germline V CDR1 and CDR2: LNHDA, SQIVND (reference sequence). The CDR3 spans 15 residues. The V and J ends lost 3 bases and 8 bases, in that order; junction bases with no gene match: 7.

The V call is TRBV10-2, the J call TRBJ2-7; 10 bases are a match to TRBD1. Looked up from germline, CDR1 is WSHSY and CDR2 is SAAADI. The length of the CDR3 is 15 residues. V lost 6 bases and J lost 4; bases outside the gene matches: 9. The chain's CDR3 is CASRQTGGDGYEQYF. CDR3 nucleotide sequence: TGCGCCAGCAGACAGACAGGGGGCGACGGGTACGAGCAGTACTTC.

This clone turned up a few times. This chain uses TRBV4-3 with TRBJ2-2; D remains ambiguous. The CDR3 is 12 residues long. CDR1 and CDR2 from the germline V gene are LGHNA and YSLEER. Trimming took 4 bases from V and 6 from J, leaving 6 bases between them. CDR3: CASSPFPGELFF. The CDR3 DNA sequence: TGCGCCAGCAGCCCTTTCCCCGGGGAGCTGTTTTTT.

V gene TRBV10-1 combines with J gene TRBJ2-1, with a weak D call TRBD2 (7 bases). V was trimmed by 3 bases and J by 4 bases, leaving 16 bases between them. There are 16 residues in the CDR3. CDR1 and CDR2 (germline): WNHNN, SYGVQD (reference sequence). CDR3 in amino acids: CASSDAGGPGYNEQFF. As DNA, the CDR3 is TGCGCCAGCAGTGATGCCGGGGGGCCCGGGTACAATGAGCAGTTCTTC.

To note about this clone: The germline gene is not matched at one end of the junction; a read error may be the cause. The chain employs TRBV2 and TRBJ1-4; no firm D call. Germline-derived CDR1 and CDR2 are SNHLY and FYNNEI. The CDR3 totals 15 residues. The CDR3: CASSKAGILNEKLFF. The CDR3 DNA follows: TGTGCCAGCAGTAAAGCCGGGATTCTTAATGAAAAACTGTTTTTT.

The chain uses TRBV2 and TRBJ2-7, with a tentative D call TRBD2 (5 bases). Germline CDR1 and CDR2: SNHLY and FYNNEI. This CDR3 comprises 14 residues. Trimming shortened V by 4 bases and J by 3 bases, and 13 bases separated the two germline ends. The CDR3 DNA reads TGTGCCAGCAGTGTCCGGGGAGATCTCTACGAGCAGTACTTC. The encoded protein is CASSVRGDLYEQYF.

J is TRBJ1-1 and V is TRBV19; 8 bases fit TRBD1. The CDR3 totals 16 residues. Germline values: CDR1 LNHDA, CDR2 SQIVND (reference sequence). V trimming: 3 bases; J trimming: 8 bases; junction bases outside the gene matches: 14. The CDR3: CASSMGPGRGLTEAFF. The DNA for the CDR3 is TGTGCCAGTAGTATGGGTCCGGGCAGGGGGCTCACCGAAGCTTTCTTT.

V is TRBV9 and J is TRBJ1-6; TRBD1 matches at 8 bases. The germline gives CDR1 SGDLS, CDR2 YYNGEE. The CDR3 totals 15 residues. V lost 2 bases and J lost 12; bases outside the gene matches: 10. This chain's CDR3 is CASSVGGQAMGPLHF. The CDR3 nucleotides read TGTGCCAGCAGCGTCGGGGGACAGGCCATGGGACCCCTCCACTTT.